This entry features one T cell receptor (beta chain) sequence. Its antigen is not known. The sample comes from a study of cytomegalovirus exposure and HLA in healthy donors. Study-wide results and caveats: Highest at DRB1 and lowest at HLA-C, TCR association rates differed among HLA loci in a later analysis. Donor immune exposure was known only as CMV serostatus.

PCR employed 60 Vbeta and 13 Jbeta primers. The data were produced by immunoSEQ multiplex PCR, yet TCRdb's version contains in-frame clones alone and is incomplete. Of 95,000 to 130,000 clones listed, roughly four fifths are singletons. Specimen: PBMCs. This TCR derives from a woman aged 18-29 years in good health and CMV-seronegative.

The CDR3 DNA sequence: TGTGCCAGCAGTTTATCGGGACAGGGCACTGAAGCTTTCTTT. It specifies CASSLSGQGTEAFF. This rearrangement joins TRBV27 to TRBJ1-1; 9 positions agree with TRBD1. This CDR3 region has 14 residues. With V trimmed by 0 bases and J by 4 bases, 0 bases remained unmatched. Per the germline V gene, CDR1 is MNHEY and CDR2 is SMNVEV (reference sequence).